Below, one T cell receptor beta chain is given with its context. Germline lookup yields CDR1 MNHEY and CDR2 SMNVEV (reference sequence). Between the trimmed V and J ends, which lost 8 bases and 4 bases, there was a span of 15 bases. There are 14 residues in the CDR3. The method was immunoSEQ multiplex PCR; TCRdb's version includes in-frame clones alone and lacks a portion of them. The sample consists of roughly 100,000 clones, around 80% of them appearing once. The data stem from a study of blood T cell repertoires in COVID-19. Material for sequencing was peripheral blood. The J gene is TRBJ2-1, the V gene TRBV27; D may be TRBD2 (5 bases). This TCR derives from a man aged 55 to 70 with acute or convalescent COVID-19. CDR3 amino acids: CASAVLGKYNEQFF. DNA for the CDR3: TGTGCCAGCGCCGTTCTCGGGAAATACAATGAGCAGTTCTTC.